Presented here are 11 T cell receptor beta chains from one specimen sequenced in a study of technical replicates of blood from a handful of donors. Assay used: immunoSEQ multiplex PCR; TCRdb lists only in-frame clones, some missing. Counted here are tens of thousands of clones, approximately 93% occurring once; the ten biggest clones make up less than 0.4%. Sample: T cells isolated from PBMCs. The receptors stem from a human donor in good health.

The gene calls are TRBV2 and TRBJ1-1, with D maybe TRBD1 (5 bases). The V gene's germline CDR1 is SNHLY and CDR2 FYNNEI. V was trimmed by 6 bases and J by 0 bases, leaving 11 bases between them. The CDR3 has 14 residues. The CDR3 region has the DNA TGTGCCAGCAGGGGGGGACGGTTGAACACTGAAGCTTTCTTT. Translated, it gives CASRGGRLNTEAFF.

J is TRBJ2-4 and V is TRBV15, with TRBD2 identical over 12 bases. CDR1 and CDR2 from the germline V gene are LNHNV and YYDKDF (reference sequence). The CDR3 runs 19 residues. The V segment lost 5 bases and the J segment 1 base; nucleotides outside the gene matches: 12. Here the CDR3 DNA reads TGTGCCACCAGCGGAAGACTAGCGGGAGTCAATGTGGCCAAAAACATTCAGTACTTC. Protein product: CATSGRLAGVNVAKNIQYF.

The chain employs TRBV10-2 and TRBJ2-5, with TRBD2 matching over 9 bases. The V gene's germline CDR1 is WSHSY and CDR2 SAAADI. Trimming took 0 bases from V and 5 from J; bases not matched to a gene: 4. The CDR3 totals 15 residues. Here the CDR3 reads CASSESPSGMETQYF. CDR3 in DNA: TGCGCCAGCAGTGAGTCTCCTAGCGGGATGGAGACCCAGTACTTC.

The CDR3, as DNA: TGTGCCAGCTGTACGGGGACAGGGGTCTATGGCTACACCTTC. Its translation is CASCTGTGVYGYTF. The genes are TRBV28 and TRBJ1-2, with 10 bases lining up with TRBD1. The CDR3 loop spans 14 amino acids. In germline, CDR1 is MDHEN, CDR2 SYDVKM. J lost 4 bases, V lost 8 bases, and 7 bases had no gene match.

The V gene is TRBV11-1, the J gene TRBJ1-1; the D is unclear. CDR3 length equals 12 residues. V lost 3 bases and J 4 bases, leaving 6 bases between the germline ends. Germline assignment: CDR1 SGHAT and CDR2 FQDESV (reference sequence). CDR3 loop: CASSFGLTEAFF. The CDR3, as DNA: TGTGCCAGCAGCTTCGGACTCACTGAAGCTTTCTTT.

V is TRBV27 and J is TRBJ2-7; 8 bases agree with TRBD1. Germline CDR1 is MNHEY and CDR2 is SMNVEV (reference sequence). With 3 bases clipped from V and 2 bases from J, the junction kept 3 bases outside the gene matches. This CDR3 is built from 14 residues. CDR3 nucleotide sequence: TGTGCCAGCAGTTTGGTGGACAGGGCCTACGAGCAGTACTTC. Translation gives CASSLVDRAYEQYF.

This clone was seen more than once but under ten times. V and J are TRBV4-1 and TRBJ1-1; D not certain. CDR3 length equals 17 residues. Germline V gene data show CDR1 as MGHRA and CDR2 as YSYEKL. Deletions cut 0 bases from V and 5 bases from J, with 19 bases between. The CDR3 DNA reads TGCGCCAGCAGCCAAGATCTTTTGTGGCGGGCGTTGACTGAAGCTTTCTTT. Its translation is CASSQDLLWRALTEAFF.

This rearrangement joins TRBV6-1 to TRBJ2-5; D might be TRBD2 (5 bases). This CDR3 has 14 amino acids. Between the trimmed V and J ends, which lost 6 bases and 4 bases, there was a span of 15 bases. Per the germline V gene, CDR1 is MNHNS and CDR2 is SASEGT. The CDR3 DNA reads TGTGCCAGCAGGACTACGGGGTTCAGAGAGACCCAGTACTTC. It is translated as CASRTTGFRETQYF.

The chain carries TRBV7-3 and TRBJ1-1; maybe TRBD1 (5 bases). Trimming removed 4 bases at V and 0 bases at J, with 9 bases between. The CDR3 extends over 14 amino acids. Germline assignment: CDR1 SGHTA and CDR2 FQGTGA. CDR3 bases: TGTGCCAGCAGCTACGGGGGGATGAACACTGAAGCTTTCTTT. Its protein is CASSYGGMNTEAFF.

The rearrangement joins TRBV7-2 to TRBJ2-7; 10 bases are a match to TRBD2. The CDR3 loop spans 14 amino acids. Per the germline V gene, CDR1 is SGHTA and CDR2 is FQGNSA. Germline trimming cut 4 bases from V and 9 bases from J; bases unmatched to any gene: 9. As DNA, the CDR3 is TGTGCCAGCAGCTCCAATAGCGGGAGGCTGGTGCAGTACTTC. Amino acids: CASSSNSGRLVQYF.

Only one count was recorded for this clone. The chain combines TRBV19 with TRBJ2-7, with 8 positions matching TRBD2. The CDR3 extends over 13 amino acids. CDR1 is LNHDA and CDR2 is SQIVND in the germline V gene (reference sequence). V lost 7 bases to trimming and J lost 6 bases; unmatched junction nucleotides: 8. The CDR3 region is CASKPAGVSEQYF. Written as DNA, the CDR3 is TGTGCCAGTAAGCCAGCGGGAGTTTCCGAGCAGTACTTC.